The rows below give T cell receptor beta chains drawn from one sample of a study of Tregs in tolerant kidney transplant recipients. Repertoires were generated with immunoSEQ multiplex PCR, while TCRdb's copy carries only in-frame clones and drops some. The top ten hold more than 4% of the sample, which has some 68,000 clones, roughly 84% seen once. The sequencing sample was made of CD4+ T cells from blood. These receptors were taken from a human donor in good health. Both conserved end residues are part of each CDR3.

TRBJ2-1	TRBV5-1	CASSSYNEQFF
TRBJ2-2	TRBV7-9	CASSLVGDHGELFF
TRBJ1-1	TRBV10-1	CASSELRRTANTEAFF
TRBJ2-3	TRBV19	CASRGSGGLNTQYF
TRBJ2-2	TRBV28	CASSSYTGELFF
TRBJ2-1	TRBV13	CASSLGLAGMNNEQFF
TRBJ1-1	TRBV27	CASSSAFARGLQEAFF
TRBJ2-7	TRBV5-1	CASSLAWFGSVPYEQYF
TRBJ1-1	TRBV10-2	CASWVGVNTEAFF
TRBJ1-5	TRBV5-6	CASSLGTTPNQPQHF
TRBJ2-1	TRBV10-3	CAISGDGQHNEQFF
TRBJ2-1	TRBV7-2	CASTDSGEQFF
TRBJ1-1	TRBV5-3	CARSLTPGKNTEAFF
TRBJ2-7	TRBV30	CAWSAPGDGRYGQYF
TRBJ2-7	TRBV6-1	CASSRGQTYEQYF
TRBJ2-7	TRBV4-3	CASSQDGTGSYEQYF
TRBJ1-2	TRBV5-1	CASSSLRQYGYTF
TRBJ2-3	TRBV5-4	CASSSDGGADTQYF
TRBJ2-6	TRBV28	CASSFQQGGANVLTF
TRBJ1-2	TRBV5-1	CASVTDIGGYTF
TRBJ1-1	TRBV30	CAWSPIGVRGGTEAFF
TRBJ1-2	TRBV7-9	CASSLTVQNYGYTF
TRBJ1-3	TRBV5-6	CASSLGGLWGNTIYF
TRBJ2-7	TRBV7-9	CASIPPGTSGYEQYF
TRBJ2-3	TRBV9	CASSGGLDRDTQYF
TRBJ2-3	TRBV18	CASSPSGGTDTQYF
TRBJ2-3	TRBV19	CASSPGAFGFPRLNTQYF
TRBJ2-7	TRBV5-1	CASSPGDGTMTYEQYF
TRBJ1-2	TRBV25-1	CASSTPGQGSSGYTF
TRBJ1-2	TRBV30	CAWRGRGYGYTF
TRBJ2-3	TRBV30	CAWTLGRTSGRSTDTQYF
TRBJ2-7	TRBV7-2	CASSLTAVEGVEQYF
TRBJ2-7	TRBV4-1	CASSQGSYRGRPPYEQYF
TRBJ2-6	TRBV4-3	CASSQEGVVSGANVLTF
TRBJ2-1	TRBV7-9	CAIDGGSSYNEQFF
TRBJ2-1	TRBV13	CASSLTAGGPRTYNEQFF
TRBJ2-7	TRBV6-5	CASSPRGDSFYEQYF
TRBJ2-2	TRBV10-3	CAISGLAGDSGNTGELFF
TRBJ1-1	TRBV7-8	CASSPPTGSHTEAFF
TRBJ1-6	TRBV4-1	CASSPSPGGELPLHF
TRBJ2-7	TRBV9	CASSRGGSYEQYF
TRBJ2-1	TRBV7-2	CASSLGPNRPLEQFF
TRBJ2-2	TRBV2	CASSVLGVGGELFF
TRBJ1-6	TRBV18	CASSPFGQSDSPLHF
TRBJ2-7	TRBV6-5	CASSYMGKQYF